The 17 T cell receptor beta chains reported below all come from one sample, sequenced in a study of blood T cell repertoires in COVID-19. The data were produced by immunoSEQ multiplex PCR, yet TCRdb's version contains in-frame clones alone and is incomplete. The sample gives 110,000 to 150,000 clones, 84% of which show up once; around 7.8% is in the top ten. Specimen: peripheral blood. The receptors were sampled from a human donor in a cohort sampled during active COVID-19.

The genes are TRBV19 and TRBJ2-1, with D perhaps TRBD2 (5 bases). CDR3 length: 14 residues. CDR1 and CDR2 from the germline V gene are LNHDA and SQIVND (reference sequence). Trimming removed 3 bases from V and 7 bases from J, with 13 bases in between. The CDR3 DNA reads as TGTGCCAGTAGTATGCAGTCCCCGGGGAATGAGCAGTTCTTC. Amino acid sequence: CASSMQSPGNEQFF. Based on the CDR3 plus reference TRBV19 and TRBJ2-1, the full variable domain is DGGITQSPKYLFRKEGQNVTLSCEQNLNHDAMYWYRQDPGQGLRLIYYSQIVNDFQKGDIAEGYSVSREKKESFPLTVTSAQKNPTAFYLCASSMQSPGNEQFFGPGTRLTVL.

The chain joins TRBV5-1 to TRBJ2-6, with a possible D match to TRBD1 (6 bases). The CDR3 consists of 15 residues. Germline values: CDR1 SGHRS, CDR2 YFSETQ. V lost 2 bases, J lost 5 bases, and 11 bases lay in between. CDR3 sequence (DNA): TGCGCCAGCAGCTTAGACAGGTCAAGGGCCAACGTCCTGACTTTC. It yields the protein CASSLDRSRANVLTF.

With regard to this clone: The sample holds other DNA sequences that translate to the same CDR3. J is TRBJ1-2 and V is TRBV19; 9 positions match TRBD1. This CDR3 has 13 residues. In germline, CDR1 is LNHDA, CDR2 SQIVND (reference sequence). V dropped 6 bases and J dropped 4; count of bases not matched to a gene: 3. CDR3 sequence (DNA): TGTGCCAGTAGGGGGGACAGGGCCTATGGCTACACCTTC. This encodes CASRGDRAYGYTF.

The gene calls are TRBV15 and TRBJ2-3; D is unclear. The CDR3 is 14 residues long. The germline gives CDR1 LNHNV, CDR2 YYDKDF (reference sequence). Trimming removed 1 base from V and 7 bases from J, with 12 bases in between. CDR3 in DNA: TGTGCCACCAGCAGAGCTAGTAGTTTGTATACGCAGTATTTT. Translating it yields CATSRASSLYTQYF.

V and J are TRBV23-1 and TRBJ1-2, with D possibly TRBD1 on 5 matching bases. TRBV23-1 is treated as an ORF (open reading frame) with a function not yet certain. Trimming removed 5 bases at V and 2 bases at J, with 18 bases between. This CDR3 is 16 amino acids long. CDR3 coding DNA: TGCGCCAGCAGTACACCCAGACAGCATGTGAACTATGGCTACACCTTC. Amino acid sequence: CASSTPRQHVNYGYTF.

The J gene is TRBJ1-1, the V gene TRBV15; D is perhaps TRBD1 (5 bases). CDR1 is LNHNV, CDR2 YYDKDF, per germline (reference sequence). The CDR3 is 18 residues long. Trimming removed 0 bases from V and 4 bases from J, with 21 bases in between. This chain's CDR3 is CATSRDFAKEGIITEAFF. The CDR3 DNA sequence: TGTGCCACCAGCAGAGATTTCGCCAAGGAGGGGATTATCACTGAAGCTTTCTTT.

The chain uses TRBV11-1 and TRBJ2-1; TRBD2 agrees at 14 bases. Germline V gene data show CDR1 as SGHAT and CDR2 as FQDESV (reference sequence). J gave up 8 bases and V 3 bases, and 6 bases lay outside the gene matches. This CDR3 is 16 amino acids long. The CDR3 sequence: CASSLLTSGGADEQFF. The CDR3 coding sequence is TGTGCCAGCAGCTTGCTGACTAGCGGGGGGGCGGATGAGCAGTTCTTC.

The V call is TRBV2, the J call TRBJ2-7, with 7 bases matching TRBD2. This CDR3 is built from 12 residues. With V trimmed by 11 bases and J by 3 bases, 7 bases remained unmatched. Looked up from germline, CDR1 is SNHLY and CDR2 is FYNNEI. CDR3 in DNA: TGTGCCGGGCGTCGGGGGGACTACGAGCAGTACTTC. Residues: CAGRRGDYEQYF.

V is TRBV12-5 and J is TRBJ2-3, with TRBD2 matching 14 bases. Germline-derived CDR1 and CDR2 are LGHNT and FRNRAP. This CDR3 has 18 residues. V shed 6 bases and J 0 bases; nucleotides not matched to a gene: 8. The CDR3 region is CASGKRLAGGGSTDTQYF. The CDR3 bases are TGTGCTAGTGGCAAACGACTAGCGGGGGGGGGCAGCACAGATACGCAGTATTTT.

The V and J genes are TRBV5-1 and TRBJ2-3; D is ambiguous. In germline, CDR1 is SGHRS, CDR2 YFSETQ. CDR3 length equals 14 residues. V dropped 2 bases and J dropped 4 bases, with 11 bases sitting between them. CDR3 bases: TGCGCCAGCAGCTTCCGGCCCAGCGCAGATACGCAGTATTTT. Encoded protein: CASSFRPSADTQYF. Full variable domain (missing parts from reference TRBV5-1 and TRBJ2-3): KAGVTQTPRYLIKTRGQQVTLSCSPISGHRSVSWYQQTPGQGLQFLFEYFSETQRNKGNFPGRFSGRQFSNSRSEMNVSTLELGDSALYLCASSFRPSADTQYFGPGTRLTVL.

The rearrangement joins TRBV3-1 (or the pseudogene TRBV3-2) to TRBJ1-1; TRBD1 aligns across 7 bases. This CDR3 has 13 amino acids. Germline V CDR1 and CDR2: LGHDT, YNNKEL (reference sequence). V shed 4 bases and J 5 bases; nucleotides not matched to a gene: 4. CDR3: CASSRTGGTEAFF. The CDR3 nucleotides are TGTGCCAGCAGCCGGACAGGTGGGACTGAAGCTTTCTTT.

The chain uses TRBV2 and TRBJ2-5; 9 nucleotides line up with TRBD1. CDR1 is SNHLY and CDR2 is FYNNEI in the germline V gene. CDR3 length: 14 residues. Trimming at V came to 5 bases and at J to 4 bases, leaving 5 bases not matched to a gene. The chain's CDR3 is CASSRDRVRETQYF. The DNA for the CDR3 is TGTGCCAGCAGTCGGGACAGGGTAAGAGAGACCCAGTACTTC.

The chain employs TRBV5-5 and TRBJ1-1; 7 bases agree with TRBD1. The ends lost 4 bases at V and 5 bases at J; junction bases unmatched: 2. The germline V gene has CDR1 SGHKS and CDR2 YYEKEE (reference sequence). The CDR3 covers 12 residues. DNA of the CDR3: TGTGCCAGCAGCCAGGGGGGAACTGAAGCTTTCTTT. Protein sequence: CASSQGGTEAFF.

The rearrangement uses TRBV7-2 and TRBJ1-5; D unresolved. CDR1 and CDR2 from the germline V gene are SGHTA and FQGNSA. CDR3 length: 13 amino acids. V lost 3 bases to trimming and J lost 5 bases, with 8 bases between them. Here the CDR3 reads CASSLWRYQPQHF. DNA of the CDR3: TGTGCCAGCAGCTTGTGGCGGTATCAGCCCCAGCATTTT.

This chain links TRBV6-6 with TRBJ2-5; 11 bases map to TRBD1. CDR3 length equals 17 residues. Germline V lookup: CDR1 MNHNY, CDR2 SVGAGI (reference sequence). After removal of 5 bases from V and 7 bases from J, the junction contained 15 bases not matched to a gene. This CDR3 is CASSPRRDRGAPGTQYF. CDR3 bases: TGTGCCAGCAGTCCGCGCCGGGACAGGGGGGCGCCAGGGACCCAGTACTTC.

This chain connects TRBV6-5 to TRBJ2-1, with D hard to call. From germline, CDR1 is MNHEY and CDR2 SVGAGI. Deletions cut 4 bases from V and 4 bases from J, with 17 bases between. There are 16 residues in the CDR3. CDR3 sequence: CASSSKVRAIYNEQFF. The DNA for the CDR3 is TGTGCCAGCAGTTCCAAGGTGCGAGCGATATACAATGAGCAGTTCTTC.

J is TRBJ1-1 and V is TRBV19; unclear D gene. V was cut by 6 bases and J by 0 bases, with 14 bases left in between. The CDR3 sequence is 15 residues long. Germline V lookup: CDR1 LNHDA, CDR2 SQIVND (reference sequence). CDR3 protein: CASSPSRHMNTEAFF. The CDR3 DNA is TGTGCCAGTAGCCCTTCGAGGCATATGAACACTGAAGCTTTCTTT.